Presented here are 20 T cell receptor beta chains from one specimen sequenced in a study of blood T cells in healthy people across ages (dated by TCRdb to about 2015). The protocol used for the library was 5' RACE. The reads were generated on an Illumina HiSeq 2500. A second roughly 7 to 11 cycle PCR used a sample-barcoded 5' primer and a J-beta primer mix. TCRdb reran the public reads through fastp at Q25 and MiXCR, keeping productive beta chains. Rows merge per CDR3 protein into single entries with the most common DNA and genes. Across this sample there are 1.5 million to 2 million distinct CDR3 sequences, with just under 50% seen only once. Less than 2.5% of the sample is in the top ten clones. The sequencing sample was made of blood. Every receptor here comes from a middle-aged woman in good health.

This chain joins TRBV7-2 and TRBJ2-1, with 7 bases matching TRBD2. With 4 bases clipped from V and 2 bases from J, the junction kept 8 bases outside the gene matches. The CDR3 is made up of 16 amino acids. In germline, CDR1 is SGHTA, CDR2 FQGNSA. The CDR3 sequence: CASSSSGASTYNEQFF. The CDR3 nucleotides read TGTGCCAGCAGCTCCAGCGGGGCTTCAACCTACAATGAGCAGTTCTTC.

V usage is TRBV5-6 and J usage is TRBJ1-6, with D perhaps matching TRBD1 (5 bases). Germline CDR1 reads SGHDT; CDR2 reads YYEEEE. V gave up 3 bases and J gave up 8 bases, with 6 bases separating them. The length of the CDR3 is 12 residues. The CDR3 is CASSWGDSPLHF. The CDR3 DNA is TGTGCCAGCAGCTGGGGCGATTCACCCCTCCACTTT.

This rearrangement joins TRBV20-1 to TRBJ2-1; no clear D. Per the germline V gene, CDR1 is DFQATT and CDR2 is SNEGSKA (reference sequence). The CDR3 is 12 amino acids. Trimming took 0 bases from V and 8 from J, leaving 8 bases between them. In DNA, the CDR3 is TGCAGTGCTAGAGATGGATGGCATGAGCAGTTCTTC. Translating gives CSARDGWHEQFF.

This chain uses TRBV21-1 with TRBJ1-2; the table assigns TRBD1, which was not confirmed against the DNA. TRBV21-1 is tagged as a pseudogene. This CDR3 has 17 residues. The CDR3 loop is CASSTQGPGQARYGYTF. The CDR3 DNA is TGTGCCAGCAGCACCCAAGGACCGGGACAGGCCCGATATGGCTACACCTTC.

Comment on this clonotype: One junction end disagrees with the germline gene, perhaps due to a read error. The J gene is TRBJ2-4, the V gene TRBV7-2; perhaps D is TRBD1 or TRBD2 (5 bases each). Judging by the DNA end, TRBJ2-5 fits better; the J call may be wrong. The length of the CDR3 is 14 residues. The germline V gene encodes CDR1 SGHTA and CDR2 FQGNSA. CDR3 in DNA: TGTGCCAACAGCTCAGAAGGGACCGCGGAGACCCAGTACTTC. The encoded protein is CANSSEGTAETQYF.

This clonotype was seen once. CDR3 sequence reads: CATLPGISGDEQYF. CDR3 nucleotides: TGTGCCACCCTACCCGGCATCAGCGGCGACGAGCAGTACTTC. The chain is built from TRBV6-1 and TRBJ2-7; maybe TRBD2 (5 bases). The CDR3 is made up of 14 amino acids. From germline, CDR1 is MNHNS and CDR2 SASEGT. Trimming removed 10 bases at V and 5 bases at J, with 21 bases between.

The gene calls are TRBV6-6 and TRBJ2-6; D not resolved. The V gene's germline CDR1 is MNHNY and CDR2 SVGAGI (reference sequence). The CDR3 covers 14 residues. The V end lost 6 bases, the J end lost 4 bases, and 10 bases lay between the germline ends. CDR3 sequence reads: CASSPNKGANVLTF. DNA for the CDR3: TGTGCCAGCAGCCCAAACAAGGGGGCCAACGTCCTGACTTTC.

V is TRBV13 and J is TRBJ1-5; a weak D match, TRBD1 (5 bases). The CDR3 contains 15 residues. Between the trimmed V and J ends, which lost 5 bases and 3 bases, there was a span of 14 bases. The V gene's germline CDR1 is PRHDT and CDR2 FYEKMQ (reference sequence). CDR3 region: CASSTRGELNQPQHF. The CDR3 DNA sequence: TGTGCCAGCAGCACCCGGGGGGAACTCAATCAGCCCCAGCATTTT.

This chain uses TRBV3-1 with TRBJ2-4; the match to TRBD1 covers 8 bases. Trimming at V came to 9 bases and at J to 5 bases, leaving 6 bases not matched to a gene. CDR1 is LGHDT and CDR2 is YNNKEL in the germline V gene (reference sequence). This CDR3 is 13 amino acids long. CDR3 DNA: TGTGCCAGTAGACAGGGGATTGAAAACATTCAGTACTTC. It is translated as CASRQGIENIQYF. Drawing the rest from reference TRBV3-1 and TRBJ2-4, the complete variable domain is DTAVSQTPKYLVTQMGNDKSIKCEQNLGHDTMYWYKQDSKKFLKIMFSYNNKELIINETVPNRFSPKSPDKAHLNLHINSLELGDSAVYFCASRQGIENIQYFGAGTRLSVL.

This chain connects TRBV5-1 to TRBJ2-1, with D perhaps assigned TRBD1 or TRBD2 (5 bases each). V was shortened by 6 bases and J by 9 bases, with 16 bases between the two germline ends. The CDR3 extends over 13 amino acids. Germline V CDR1 and CDR2: SGHRS, YFSETQ. The CDR3 loop is CASILLYGGEQFF. As DNA, the CDR3 is TGCGCCAGCATCTTACTTTATGGGGGTGAGCAGTTCTTC. The complete variable domain, with remaining parts taken from reference TRBV5-1 and TRBJ2-1, reads KAGVTQTPRYLIKTRGQQVTLSCSPISGHRSVSWYQQTPGQGLQFLFEYFSETQRNKGNFPGRFSGRQFSNSRSEMNVSTLELGDSALYLCASILLYGGEQFFGPGTRLTVL.

To note about this clonotype: At one end, the junction sequence differs from germline, possibly due to a read error. The rearrangement links TRBV7-2 to TRBJ2-1; 9 bases map to TRBD2. The CDR3 spans 15 residues. The V gene's germline CDR1 is SGHTA and CDR2 FQGNSA. The CDR3 sequence is CACSLPSGVYNEQFF. CDR3 bases: TGTGCCTGCAGCTTACCTAGCGGGGTATACAATGAGCAGTTCTTC.

This clonotype appeared a few times. The chain employs TRBV24-1 and TRBJ2-5, with 9 bases that match TRBD1. CDR3 length: 13 amino acids. CDR1 is KGHDR and CDR2 is SFDVKD in the germline V gene. The trim removed 4 bases at V and 10 bases at J, leaving 6 bases unmatched. The CDR3 sequence: CATSEPGQGIQYF. The CDR3 region has the DNA TGTGCCACCAGTGAACCGGGACAGGGAATCCAGTACTTC.

This chain connects TRBV10-3 to TRBJ2-3; 8 nucleotides match TRBD2. V lost 6 bases to trimming and J lost 4 bases; unmatched junction nucleotides: 6. Looked up from germline, CDR1 is ENHRY and CDR2 is SYGVKD. The CDR3 has 14 residues. In nucleotides, the CDR3 is TGTGCCATCAGGACTAGCGAAAGCCCAGATACGCAGTATTTT. Residues: CAIRTSESPDTQYF.

This chain links TRBV7-8 with TRBJ2-1; D is unresolved. V lost 6 bases and J 5 bases, leaving 11 bases between the germline ends. CDR3 size: 13 residues. The germline gives CDR1 SGHVS, CDR2 FQNEAQ. DNA of the CDR3: TGTGCCAGCAGTACCGGGCTTGACAATGAGCAGTTCTTC. It codes for CASSTGLDNEQFF.

The CDR3 reads CAINRGGPEAFF. For the CDR3, the DNA is TGTGCCATTAACAGGGGCGGGCCTGAAGCTTTCTTT. The rearrangement joins TRBV10-3 to TRBJ1-1, with 7 positions matching TRBD1. The V and J ends lost 9 bases and 6 bases, in that order; junction bases with no gene match: 7. The CDR3 has 12 amino acids. Germline V CDR1 and CDR2: ENHRY, SYGVKD.

The chain carries TRBV27 and TRBJ2-5, with D possibly matching TRBD1 (5 bases). V was shortened by 2 bases and J by 1 base, with 8 bases between the two germline ends. The CDR3 runs 14 residues. Germline CDR1 and CDR2: MNHEY and SMNVEV (reference sequence). The CDR3 sequence: CASSLKGIQETQYF. The CDR3 DNA sequence: TGTGCCAGCAGTTTAAAGGGGATCCAAGAGACCCAGTACTTC.

A note on this clonotype: The junction shows a germline mismatch at one end, possibly a read error. The chain uses TRBV7-2 and TRBJ2-1; the match to TRBD2 covers 8 bases. The CDR3 runs to 12 residues. From germline, CDR1 is SGHTA and CDR2 FQGNSA. The CDR3 region is CATGGGYNERFF. For the CDR3, the DNA is TGTGCCACCGGGGGGGGATACAATGAGCGGTTCTTC.

The CDR3: CSAPSFSGRSNEQFF. The CDR3 DNA reads TGCAGTGCCCCGAGCTTTAGCGGGAGGTCCAATGAGCAGTTCTTC. The chain is built from TRBV20-1 and TRBJ2-1; TRBD2 aligns across 10 bases. The ends lost 6 bases at V and 6 bases at J; junction bases unmatched: 11. Germline loops: CDR1 DFQATT, CDR2 SNEGSKA (reference sequence). The CDR3 extends over 15 amino acids.

This rearrangement joins TRBV29-1 to TRBJ2-3; the match to TRBD2 covers 7 bases. Losses at the gene ends were 4 bases for V and 3 bases for J; bases not matched to a gene: 10. The CDR3 totals 15 residues. Germline V lookup: CDR1 SQVTM, CDR2 ANQGSEA. This CDR3 reads CSVAGTTGPTDTQYF. Written as DNA, the CDR3 is TGCAGCGTTGCCGGGACTACCGGTCCTACAGATACGCAGTATTTT.

This clonotype occurred a few times. CDR3 DNA: TGCGCCAGCAGCTCGACAGGGGGCGGTGGGGCCAACGTCCTGACTTTC. This translates into CASSSTGGGGANVLTF. The gene calls are TRBV5-1 and TRBJ2-6; 10 bases agree with TRBD1. Germline CDR1 is SGHRS and CDR2 is YFSETQ. The CDR3 length is 16 residues. V shed 3 bases, J shed 3 bases, and the junction held 3 bases outside the gene matches.